This TCR beta chain was observed in a study of graft-versus-host responses after intestinal transplantation. Overall study context: Transplants were multivisceral, liver-intestinal, or isolated intestinal.

The CDR3 extends over 14 amino acids. The germline V gene has CDR1 SQVTM and CDR2 ANQGSEA. Trimming took 2 bases from V and 3 from J; bases not matched to a gene: 4. Details on this clone: Antigen specificity is unknown.

The repertoire was sequenced with immunoSEQ multiplex PCR; TCRdb's copy has only in-frame clones and lacks some. The data contain about 93,000 clones, 80% to 95% of them seen just once; the ten biggest clones take up 0.45% to 0.6%. This rearrangement joins TRBV29-1 to TRBJ2-5, with TRBD2 identical over 9 bases. The sequence derives from a human donor who received an intestinal transplant. The sequencing here drew on unstimulated CD8+ T cells sorted from spleen or lymph node cells, taken before intestinal transplant. The CDR3 spells CSVEWVAGEETQYF. For the CDR3, the DNA is TGCAGCGTTGAATGGGTAGCGGGGGAAGAGACCCAGTACTTC.